The sequence of this T cell receptor beta chain was determined in a study of shared clonotypes between healthy human individuals. General observations from the study: Across a handful of donors, naive CD4 shared roughly 5.1%, naive CD8 3.5% to 4%, memory CD4 2.3%, memory CD8 about 0.4%. A limitation of the genetic and exposure-history diversity represented arose from few donors.

Germline V CDR1 and CDR2: MNHNY, SVGAGI (reference sequence). The length of the CDR3 is 15 residues. A note on this clone: Its antigen is undetermined.

This table comes from immunoSEQ multiplex PCR, and its TCRdb copy is limited to in-frame clones, with some not included. This sample has fewer than 1.8 million clones, with around 98.5% found just once. The material sequenced was naive CD4+ T cells sorted from blood. Subset of the sample: CD45RA+ positively selected. This receptor was identified in a man under 40 in good health. V and J are TRBV6-6 and TRBJ1-1; D is perhaps TRBD1 (5 bases). The CDR3 protein is CASLVFGGENTEAFF. The CDR3 bases are TGTGCATCTTTAGTCTTTGGGGGGGAGAACACTGAAGCTTTCTTT.